Below, 27 T cell receptor beta chains from the same sample are listed, as sequenced in a study of identical twins. TCRdb reanalysed the 5' RACE reads using MiXCR and keeps one entry per CDR3 protein. The repertoire holds over 500,000 distinct CDR3 sequences, around 20% seen once, with about 0.91% in the top ten. The same data also went into a second study, on T cells expressing NK-cell markers.

Sequencing was performed on CD4+ T cells sorted from blood. Receptors originate from a young woman in good health.

This clonotype was seen a handful of times. The chain couples TRBV20-1 to TRBJ2-5; 8 bases are shared with TRBD2. J gave up 5 bases and V 0 bases, and 11 bases lay outside the gene matches. The CDR3 covers 16 residues. The germline gives CDR1 DFQATT, CDR2 SNEGSKA (reference sequence). In DNA, the CDR3 is TGCAGTGCTAGAGATTTCCTAGCGGGCGCTAGGGAGACCCAGTACTTC. Translating it yields CSARDFLAGARETQYF.

The chain is built from TRBV6-5 and TRBJ2-2; no clear D gene. The CDR3 sequence is 14 residues long. The germline CDR1 and CDR2 sequences are MNHEY and SVGAGI. V lost 8 bases and J lost 5, with 15 bases in between. This chain's CDR3 is CASRLDWGTGELFF. Written as DNA, the CDR3 is TGTGCCAGCCGTCTCGACTGGGGAACCGGGGAGCTGTTTTTT.

The V gene is TRBV5-1, the J gene TRBJ2-7; D may be TRBD2 (6 bases). Trimming cost V 0 bases and J 0 bases, with 10 bases left between them. Germline CDR1 and CDR2: SGHRS and YFSETQ. This CDR3 is built from 15 residues. CDR3 sequence (DNA): TGCGCCAGCAGCTTGGATGGGAGGAGCTCCTACGAGCAGTACTTC. Translating gives CASSLDGRSSYEQYF. Looking up the rest from reference TRBV5-1 and TRBJ2-7 gives the full variable domain: KAGVTQTPRYLIKTRGQQVTLSCSPISGHRSVSWYQQTPGQGLQFLFEYFSETQRNKGNFPGRFSGRQFSNSRSEMNVSTLELGDSALYLCASSLDGRSSYEQYFGPGTRLTVT.

This chain links TRBV15 with TRBJ2-7; no definite D call. This CDR3 region has 15 residues. Trimming took 0 bases from V and 0 from J, leaving 9 bases between them. Per the germline V gene, CDR1 is LNHNV and CDR2 is YYDKDF (reference sequence). The CDR3 region is CATSRDRHSSYEQYF. In DNA, the CDR3 is TGTGCCACCAGCAGAGATCGACATAGCTCCTACGAGCAGTACTTC.

The chain employs TRBV20-1 and TRBJ1-1; 8 nucleotides align to TRBD1. Trimming took 2 bases from V and 4 from J; bases not matched to a gene: 9. Germline CDR1 reads DFQATT; CDR2 reads SNEGSKA (reference sequence). There are 15 residues in the CDR3. The CDR3 DNA reads TGCAGTGCTAGACTGGCAGGGGGCTTGGGCACTGAAGCTTTCTTT. It specifies CSARLAGGLGTEAFF.

A few counts support this clonotype. This chain uses TRBV20-1 with TRBJ1-2; TRBD1 is a possible D gene (5 bases). The V end lost 3 bases, the J end lost 6 bases, and 11 bases lay between the germline ends. The germline CDR1 and CDR2 sequences are DFQATT and SNEGSKA (reference sequence). The CDR3 sequence is 12 residues long. The DNA of the CDR3 is TGCAGTGCTAGGGGCAGGGACCATGGCTACACCTTC. Protein: CSARGRDHGYTF.

This chain uses TRBV6-1 with TRBJ2-2, with D perhaps matching TRBD1 (5 bases). CDR3 length equals 15 residues. V lost 4 bases, J lost 4 bases, and 13 bases lay in between. Germline V gene lookup returns CDR1 MNHNS and CDR2 SASEGT. The CDR3 is CASSGQGATTGELFF. The CDR3 DNA follows: TGTGCCAGCAGTGGCCAAGGGGCTACCACCGGGGAGCTGTTTTTT.

The chain has TRBV20-1 and TRBJ1-2; D remains unclear. V was clipped by 4 bases and J by 5 bases, with 11 bases between them. The CDR3 is 12 residues long. Per the germline V gene, CDR1 is DFQATT and CDR2 is SNEGSKA (reference sequence). CDR3 residues: CSATRVAYGYTF. CDR3 DNA sequence: TGCAGTGCTACAAGGGTAGCGTATGGCTACACCTTC.

This clonotype showed up just a few times. The chain carries TRBV5-6 and TRBJ2-7; D is possibly TRBD1 or TRBD2 (5 bases each). The CDR3 has 15 amino acids. The germline gives CDR1 SGHDT, CDR2 YYEEEE. V shed 4 bases and J shed 0 bases, with 14 bases lying between them. The DNA for the CDR3 is TGTGCCAGCAGCCTGGGAGAGGGGAGCTCCTACGAGCAGTACTTC. It is translated as CASSLGEGSSYEQYF. The full variable domain, completed using reference TRBV5-6 and TRBJ2-7, is DAGVTQSPTHLIKTRGQQVTLRCSPKSGHDTVSWYQQALGQGPQFIFQYYEEEERQRGNFPDRFSGHQFPNYSSELNVNALLLGDSALYLCASSLGEGSSYEQYFGPGTRLTVT.

This clonotype came up a few times. CDR3 loop: CASSSRGANVLTF. Here the CDR3 DNA reads TGTGCCAGCAGTTCTCGAGGGGCCAACGTCCTGACTTTC. The chain has TRBV12-3 or TRBV12-4 and TRBJ2-6; no definite D call. The CDR3 sequence is 13 residues long. Trimming cost V 4 bases and J 4 bases, with 5 bases left between them.

This clonotype was seen a handful of times. This sequence joins TRBV5-1 and TRBJ2-7; D could derive from TRBD1 or TRBD2 (5 bases each). There are 14 residues in the CDR3. Trimming removed 4 bases from V and 2 bases from J, with 13 bases in between. Germline V CDR1 and CDR2: SGHRS, YFSETQ. The CDR3 loop reads CASSRLQGAYEQYF. DNA of the CDR3: TGCGCCAGCAGCCGTCTTCAGGGAGCCTACGAGCAGTACTTC.

Here the CDR3 DNA reads TGTGCCAGCAGCTTATTGCTAGCGGGGGCCACCGGGGAGCTGTTTTTT. It yields the protein CASSLLLAGATGELFF. V usage is TRBV7-9 and J usage is TRBJ2-2; 10 bases agree with TRBD2. The CDR3 runs to 16 residues. Germline V CDR1 and CDR2: SEHNR, FQNEAQ (reference sequence). V lost 2 bases to trimming and J lost 4 bases; unmatched junction nucleotides: 4.

This clonotype appeared many times. J is TRBJ2-1 and V is TRBV12-3 or TRBV12-4; D ambiguous. V shed 4 bases and J shed 8 bases, with 6 bases lying between them. The CDR3 sequence is 11 residues long. The CDR3 here is CASSSRDEQFF. Here the CDR3 DNA reads TGTGCCAGCAGTTCTCGCGATGAGCAGTTCTTC.

This clonotype was detected a few times. This chain connects TRBV20-1 to TRBJ2-3; 8 bases align to TRBD2. The CDR3 has 15 residues. After removal of 3 bases from V and 1 base from J, the junction contained 6 bases not matched to a gene. CDR1 is DFQATT and CDR2 is SNEGSKA in the germline V gene (reference sequence). CDR3 bases: TGCAGTGCTAGCCCGGGACTAGATGGCACAGATACGCAGTATTTT. It specifies CSASPGLDGTDTQYF.

The V call is TRBV9, the J call TRBJ2-7; possibly TRBD1 or TRBD2 for D (5 bases each). V dropped 3 bases and J dropped 0 bases, with 10 bases sitting between them. The CDR3 has 14 residues. CDR1 is SGDLS and CDR2 is YYNGEE in the germline V gene. The CDR3 sequence: CASSERDDSYEQYF. CDR3 nucleotides: TGTGCCAGCAGCGAGAGGGACGACTCCTACGAGCAGTACTTC.

CDR3 region: CASSTPNQPQHF. CDR3 coding DNA: TGTGCCAGTAGTACTCCGAACCAGCCCCAGCATTTT. The genes are TRBV19 and TRBJ1-5; D gene ambiguous. Germline V lookup: CDR1 LNHDA, CDR2 SQIVND (reference sequence). Trimming took off 4 bases at V and 7 bases at J, with 8 bases between the two ends. The length of the CDR3 is 12 residues.

This clonotype was seen a handful of times. The chain couples TRBV20-1 to TRBJ2-4; possibly TRBD2 for D (6 bases). Trimming removed 6 bases from V and 8 bases from J, with 20 bases in between. The germline gives CDR1 DFQATT, CDR2 SNEGSKA (reference sequence). This CDR3 spans 14 amino acids. The CDR3 reads CSAGLASPEDIQYF. CDR3 bases: TGCAGTGCAGGCCTAGCGTCACCGGAGGACATTCAGTACTTC.

This rearrangement joins TRBV20-1 to TRBJ1-1, with 9 bases identical to TRBD1. V trimming: 5 bases; J trimming: 11 bases; junction bases outside the gene matches: 6. Germline CDR1 reads DFQATT; CDR2 reads SNEGSKA (reference sequence). This CDR3 is built from 11 residues. The CDR3 DNA sequence: TGCAGTGCTGGGGGACAGGGTGCGGCTTTCTTT. This translates into CSAGGQGAAFF.

Worth noting for this clonotype: One junction end does not reproduce the germline sequence, and a read error may be involved. The V gene is TRBV20-1, the J gene TRBJ2-2, with D possibly being TRBD1 (6 bases). The CDR3 loop spans 14 amino acids. The germline V gene has CDR1 DFQATT and CDR2 SNEGSKA (reference sequence). In nucleotides, the CDR3 is TGCAGTGCCACCGGGACATCGAACCCCGGGGAGCTGTTTTTT. Protein product: CSATGTSNPGELFF.

The rearrangement joins TRBV2 to TRBJ1-1, with D uncertain. Between the trimmed V and J ends, which lost 7 bases and 7 bases, there was a span of 22 bases. Germline values: CDR1 SNHLY, CDR2 FYNNEI. This CDR3 region has 15 residues. CDR3 amino acids: CASTLDGRTTGEAFF. The CDR3 bases are TGTGCCAGCACACTCGACGGACGGACCACCGGTGAAGCTTTCTTT.

The chain carries TRBV7-9 and TRBJ1-3; D gene uncertain. CDR1 is SEHNR and CDR2 is FQNEAQ in the germline V gene (reference sequence). V was trimmed by 10 bases and J by 6 bases, leaving 10 bases between them. The CDR3 has 11 amino acids. The CDR3 DNA is TGTGCCACCGCGGTGGAAAACACCATATATTTT. Its translation: CATAVENTIYF. Supplemented by reference TRBV7-9 and TRBJ1-3, the full variable domain reads DTGVSQNPRHKITKRGQNVTFRCDPISEHNRLYWYRQTLGQGPEFLTYFQNEAQLEKSRLLSDRFSAERPKGSFSTLEIQRTEQGDSAMYLCATAVENTIYFGEGSWLTVV.

The rearrangement links TRBV12-3 or TRBV12-4 to TRBJ2-1; 10 nucleotides agree with TRBD2. The CDR3 consists of 16 residues. V lost 2 bases and J lost 9; bases outside the gene matches: 10. CDR3 in DNA: TGTGCCAGCAGTTTACATAGCGGGAGGATCGTCGGTGAGCAGTTCTTC. The encoded protein is CASSLHSGRIVGEQFF.

This clonotype was observed a few times. The rearrangement joins TRBV20-1 to TRBJ2-1; 13 bases are shared with TRBD2. The CDR3 is made up of 17 amino acids. V dropped 0 bases and J dropped 10; count of bases not matched to a gene: 12. Germline CDR1 DFQATT, CDR2 SNEGSKA (reference sequence). Written as DNA, the CDR3 is TGCAGTGCTAGAGATCTCCGACTAGCGGGAGGCCCAAGGGAGCAGTTCTTC. Translated: CSARDLRLAGGPREQFF.

This clonotype occurred a few times. V usage is TRBV12-3 or TRBV12-4 and J usage is TRBJ1-2; unclear D gene. Trimming took 3 bases from V and 1 from J, leaving 3 bases between them. CDR3 length equals 12 residues. The CDR3 DNA reads as TGTGCCAGCAGTTTGGATAACTATGGCTACACCTTC. This translates into CASSLDNYGYTF.

This clonotype appeared a few times. The chain carries TRBV6-1 and TRBJ1-3; 8 bases fit TRBD1. The germline CDR1 and CDR2 sequences are MNHNS and SASEGT. The CDR3 runs to 16 residues. CDR3 region: CAAGQDFIISGNTIYF. In DNA, the CDR3 is TGTGCAGCGGGACAGGACTTCATTATCTCTGGAAACACCATATATTTT.

This clonotype was seen a handful of times. The genes are TRBV30 and TRBJ1-1; D may be TRBD1 (5 bases). Trimming shortened V by 4 bases and J by 10 bases, and 19 bases separated the two germline ends. Germline assignment: CDR1 GTSNPN and CDR2 SVGIG (reference sequence). The CDR3 covers 13 residues. The CDR3 loop reads CAWTNLGEGLAFF. The CDR3 DNA reads TGTGCCTGGACCAACTTAGGGGAAGGGCTAGCTTTCTTT.

The rearrangement uses TRBV5-1 and TRBJ2-3; 8 bases map to TRBD2. CDR3 length equals 14 residues. The V gene end was trimmed by 4 bases and the J gene end by 4 bases; junction bases not matched to a gene: 5. Per germline, CDR1 SGHRS and CDR2 YFSETQ. The CDR3 coding sequence is TGCGCCAGCAGCGGTGGCGGGAGGTCAGATACGCAGTATTTT. Protein sequence: CASSGGGRSDTQYF.